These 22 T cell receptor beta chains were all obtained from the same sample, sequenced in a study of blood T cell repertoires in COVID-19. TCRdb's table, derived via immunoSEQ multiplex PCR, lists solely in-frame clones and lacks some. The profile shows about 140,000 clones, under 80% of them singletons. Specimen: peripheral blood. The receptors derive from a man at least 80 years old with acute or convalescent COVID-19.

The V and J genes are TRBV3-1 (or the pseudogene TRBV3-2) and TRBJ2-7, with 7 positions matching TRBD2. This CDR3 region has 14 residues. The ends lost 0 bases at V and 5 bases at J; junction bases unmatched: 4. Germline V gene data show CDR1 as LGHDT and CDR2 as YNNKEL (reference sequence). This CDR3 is CASSQEGGGDEQYF. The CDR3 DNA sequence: TGTGCCAGCAGCCAAGAGGGGGGGGGAGACGAGCAGTACTTC.

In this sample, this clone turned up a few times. The CDR3 region is CATGSRTGNNEQFF. The CDR3, as DNA: TGTGCTACCGGGAGCCGGACAGGAAACAATGAGCAGTTCTTC. J is TRBJ2-1 and V is TRBV7-2, with D possibly matching TRBD1 (7 bases). Germline V gene sequence: CDR1 SGHTA, CDR2 FQGNSA. The CDR3 contains 14 residues.

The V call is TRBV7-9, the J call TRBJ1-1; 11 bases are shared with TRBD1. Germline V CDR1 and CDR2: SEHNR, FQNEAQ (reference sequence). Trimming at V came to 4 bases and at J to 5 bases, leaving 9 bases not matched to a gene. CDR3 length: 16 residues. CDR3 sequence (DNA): TGTGCCAGCAGCTGGGCCCTCGGGACAGGGGGAACTGAAGCTTTCTTT. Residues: CASSWALGTGGTEAFF.

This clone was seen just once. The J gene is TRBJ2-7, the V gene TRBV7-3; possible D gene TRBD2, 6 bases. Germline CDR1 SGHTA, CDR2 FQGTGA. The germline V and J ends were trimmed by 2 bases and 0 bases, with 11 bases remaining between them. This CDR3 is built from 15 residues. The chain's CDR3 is CASSLFGGVSYEQYF. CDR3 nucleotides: TGTGCCAGCAGCTTATTCGGGGGTGTCTCCTACGAGCAGTACTTC.

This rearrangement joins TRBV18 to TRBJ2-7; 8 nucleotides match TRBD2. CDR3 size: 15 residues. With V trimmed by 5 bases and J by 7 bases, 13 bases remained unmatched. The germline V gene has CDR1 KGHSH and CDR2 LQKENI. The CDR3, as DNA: TGTGCCAGCTCAGGCGGACTAGCCGGATCGGAAGAGCAGTACTTC. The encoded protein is CASSGGLAGSEEQYF.

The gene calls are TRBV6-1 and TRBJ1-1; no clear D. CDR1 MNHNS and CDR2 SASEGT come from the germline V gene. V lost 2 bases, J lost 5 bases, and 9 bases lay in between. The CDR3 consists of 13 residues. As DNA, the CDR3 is TGTGCCAGCAGTGAACCTGACGGGACTGAAGCTTTCTTT. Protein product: CASSEPDGTEAFF.

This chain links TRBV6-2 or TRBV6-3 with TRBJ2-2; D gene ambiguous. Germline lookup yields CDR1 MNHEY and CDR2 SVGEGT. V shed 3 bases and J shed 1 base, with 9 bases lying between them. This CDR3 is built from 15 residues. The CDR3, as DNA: TGTGCCAGCAGTTATGAACGAGGGAACACCGGGGAGCTGTTTTTT. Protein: CASSYERGNTGELFF.

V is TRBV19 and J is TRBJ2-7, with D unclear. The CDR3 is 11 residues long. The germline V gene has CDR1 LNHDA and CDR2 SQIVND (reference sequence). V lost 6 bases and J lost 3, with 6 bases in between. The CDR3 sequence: CASRQDYEQYF. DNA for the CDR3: TGTGCCAGTAGGCAGGACTACGAGCAGTACTTC. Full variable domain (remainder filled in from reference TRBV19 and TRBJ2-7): DGGITQSPKYLFRKEGQNVTLSCEQNLNHDAMYWYRQDPGQGLRLIYYSQIVNDFQKGDIAEGYSVSREKKESFPLTVTSAQKNPTAFYLCASRQDYEQYFGPGTRLTVT.

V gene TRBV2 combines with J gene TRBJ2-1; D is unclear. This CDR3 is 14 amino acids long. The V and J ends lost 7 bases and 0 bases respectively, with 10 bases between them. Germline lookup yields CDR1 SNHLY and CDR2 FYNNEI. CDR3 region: CASNGLSSYNEQFF. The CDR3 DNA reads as TGTGCCAGCAATGGGCTGAGCTCCTACAATGAGCAGTTCTTC.

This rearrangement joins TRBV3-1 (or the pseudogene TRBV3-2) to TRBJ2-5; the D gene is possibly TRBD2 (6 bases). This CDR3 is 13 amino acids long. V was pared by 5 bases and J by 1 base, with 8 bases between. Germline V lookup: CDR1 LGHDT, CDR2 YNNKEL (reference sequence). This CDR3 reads CASSLAAQETQYF. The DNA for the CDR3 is TGTGCCAGCAGCTTAGCGGCCCAAGAGACCCAGTACTTC.

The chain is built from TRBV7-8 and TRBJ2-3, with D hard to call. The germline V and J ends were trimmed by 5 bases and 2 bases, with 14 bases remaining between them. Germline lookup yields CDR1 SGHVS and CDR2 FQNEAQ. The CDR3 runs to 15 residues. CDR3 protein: CASSLEPGTTDTQYF. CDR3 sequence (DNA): TGTGCCAGCAGCCTCGAACCGGGTACCACAGATACGCAGTATTTT.

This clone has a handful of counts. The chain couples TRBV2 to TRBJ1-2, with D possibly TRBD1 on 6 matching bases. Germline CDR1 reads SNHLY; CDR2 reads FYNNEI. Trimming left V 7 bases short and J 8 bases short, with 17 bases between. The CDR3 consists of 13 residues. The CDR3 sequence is CASIDRRPSGYTF. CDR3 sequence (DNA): TGTGCCAGCATCGACAGGCGTCCGTCGGGCTACACCTTC.

The CDR3 reads CASSTRPGTSGTEPDTQYF. DNA for the CDR3: TGCGCCAGCAGCACCCGACCCGGGACTAGCGGGACCGAGCCAGATACGCAGTATTTT. The V gene is TRBV4-1, the J gene TRBJ2-3; TRBD2 aligns across 13 bases. This CDR3 region has 19 residues. The V and J ends lost 5 bases and 4 bases, in that order; junction bases with no gene match: 15. Germline V gives CDR1 MGHRA, CDR2 YSYEKL.

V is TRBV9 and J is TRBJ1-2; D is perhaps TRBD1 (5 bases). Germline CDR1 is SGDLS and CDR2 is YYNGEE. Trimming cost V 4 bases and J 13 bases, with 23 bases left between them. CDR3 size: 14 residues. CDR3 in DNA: TGTGCCAGCAGCTTCCAAGGGCAGGGCGGCCCGGGCACCTTC. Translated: CASSFQGQGGPGTF.

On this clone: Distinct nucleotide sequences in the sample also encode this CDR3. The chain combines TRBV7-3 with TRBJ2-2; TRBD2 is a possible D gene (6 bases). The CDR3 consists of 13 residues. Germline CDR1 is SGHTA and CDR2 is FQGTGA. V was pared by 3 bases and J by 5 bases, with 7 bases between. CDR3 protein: CASSLSGTGELFF. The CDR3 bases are TGTGCCAGCAGCTTGAGCGGGACCGGGGAGCTGTTTTTT.

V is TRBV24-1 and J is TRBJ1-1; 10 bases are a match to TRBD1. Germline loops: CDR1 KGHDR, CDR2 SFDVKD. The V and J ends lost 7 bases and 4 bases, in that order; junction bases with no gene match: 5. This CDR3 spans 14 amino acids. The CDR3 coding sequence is TGTGCCACCAGCAGGGGACAGGGGAGCACTGAAGCTTTCTTT. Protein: CATSRGQGSTEAFF.

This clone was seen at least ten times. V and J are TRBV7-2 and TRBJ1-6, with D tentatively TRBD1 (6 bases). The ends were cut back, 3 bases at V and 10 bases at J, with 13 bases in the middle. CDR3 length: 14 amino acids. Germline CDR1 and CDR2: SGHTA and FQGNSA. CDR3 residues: CASSFRGQGSPLHF. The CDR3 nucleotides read TGTGCCAGCAGCTTCCGGGGCCAGGGGTCACCCCTCCACTTT.

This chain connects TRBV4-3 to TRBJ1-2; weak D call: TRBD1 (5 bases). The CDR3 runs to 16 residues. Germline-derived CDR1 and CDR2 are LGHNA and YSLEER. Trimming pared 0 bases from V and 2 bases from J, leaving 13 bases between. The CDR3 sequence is CASSQDAGGRNYGYTF. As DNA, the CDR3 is TGCGCCAGCAGCCAAGATGCGGGGGGTCGCAACTATGGCTACACCTTC.

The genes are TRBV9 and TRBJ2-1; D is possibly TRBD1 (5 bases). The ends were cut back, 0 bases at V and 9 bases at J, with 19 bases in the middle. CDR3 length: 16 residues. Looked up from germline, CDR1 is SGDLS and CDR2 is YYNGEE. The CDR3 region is CASSVDGQGSPSEQFF. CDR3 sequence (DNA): TGTGCCAGCAGCGTAGATGGTCAGGGAAGCCCCAGTGAGCAGTTCTTC.

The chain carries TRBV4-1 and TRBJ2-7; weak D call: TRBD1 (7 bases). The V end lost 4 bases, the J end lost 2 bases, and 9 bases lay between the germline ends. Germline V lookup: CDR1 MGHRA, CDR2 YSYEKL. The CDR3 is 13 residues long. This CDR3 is CASSRGTAYEQYF. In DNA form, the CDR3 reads TGCGCCAGCAGCCGCGGGACAGCCTACGAGCAGTACTTC.

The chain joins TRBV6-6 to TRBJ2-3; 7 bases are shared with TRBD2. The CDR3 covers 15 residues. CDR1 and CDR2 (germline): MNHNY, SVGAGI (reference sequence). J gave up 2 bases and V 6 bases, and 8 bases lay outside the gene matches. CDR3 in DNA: TGTGCCAGCAGGGGACCAGCGGGGTCCACAGATACGCAGTATTTT. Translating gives CASRGPAGSTDTQYF.

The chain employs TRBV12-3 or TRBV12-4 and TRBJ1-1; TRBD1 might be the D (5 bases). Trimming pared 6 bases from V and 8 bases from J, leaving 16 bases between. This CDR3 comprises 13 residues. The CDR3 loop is CASSLVGPGEAFF. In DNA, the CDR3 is TGTGCCAGCAGCCTAGTGGGGCCAGGGGAAGCTTTCTTT.